Reported below is one T cell receptor beta chain. The antigen is undetermined. Unique-molecular-identifier-tagged TCR beta cDNA libraries were used. TCRdb analysed the PCR reads with MiXCR anew, one entry per CDR3 protein. The table has 700,000 to 900,000 distinct CDR3 sequences, about half seen once. These data belong to a study of post-analysis software for immune sequencing data. General study findings and limits: Compared with controls, patients had more of about 5 TRBV segments, including TRBV5-6, TRBV5-1 and TRBV20-1.

Germline V CDR1 and CDR2: DFQATT, SNEGSKA (reference sequence). The CDR3 runs to 16 residues. The chain employs TRBV20-1 and TRBJ2-3; the match to TRBD2 covers 10 bases. The sample was blood. This receptor was identified in a girl aged 5-17 years with multiple sclerosis. The CDR3 loop is CSLARGSSGRGDTQYF. In nucleotides, the CDR3 is TGCAGCCTTGCCCGAGGGTCCAGCGGGAGGGGGGATACGCAGTATTTT.